This TCR beta chain was identified in a study of shared clonotypes between healthy human individuals. Broader study findings: The four-donor shared clonotypes exceeded non-shared clonotypes in generation probability, with non-shared ones scoring lower.

Regarding this clone: Antigen unknown. Other DNA sequences within the sample encode an identical CDR3.

Naive CD8 isolation took CD45RO-negative cells positively selected for CCR7 and excluded terminally differentiated effector memory CD45RA+ cells. This table comes from immunoSEQ multiplex PCR, and its TCRdb copy is limited to in-frame clones, with some not included. The sample includes millions of clones, approximately 95% of them seen just once. This receptor was taken from a man between 18 and 35 years old in good health. Material for sequencing was naive CD8+ T cells sorted from blood.

The CDR3 is CASSYGPGEKLFF. In nucleotides, the CDR3 is TGTGCCAGCAGTTACGGGCCGGGTGAAAAACTGTTTTTT. The V gene is TRBV6-5, the J gene TRBJ1-4; no definite D call. Germline V gene sequence: CDR1 MNHEY, CDR2 SVGAGI. Trimming took off 2 bases at V and 7 bases at J, with 8 bases between the two ends. The length of the CDR3 is 13 residues.